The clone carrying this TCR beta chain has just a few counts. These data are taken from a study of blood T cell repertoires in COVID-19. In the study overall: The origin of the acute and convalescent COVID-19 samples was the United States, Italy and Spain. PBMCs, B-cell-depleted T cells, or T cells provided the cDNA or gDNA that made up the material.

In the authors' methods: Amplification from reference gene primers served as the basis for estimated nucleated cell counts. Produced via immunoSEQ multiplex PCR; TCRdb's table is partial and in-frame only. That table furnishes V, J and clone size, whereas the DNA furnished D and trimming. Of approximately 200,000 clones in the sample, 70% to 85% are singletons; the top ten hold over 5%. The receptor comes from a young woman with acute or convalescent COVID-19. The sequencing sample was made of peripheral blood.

CDR3 in amino acids: CASSYSTFAAGVNNEQFF. The DNA for the CDR3 is TGTGCCAGCAGTTACTCGACCTTTGCAGCGGGAGTTAACAATGAGCAGTTCTTC. The chain couples TRBV6-2 or TRBV6-3 to TRBJ2-1, with TRBD2 identical over 8 bases. The germline gives CDR1 MNHEY, CDR2 SVGEGT. The CDR3 spans 18 residues. With V trimmed by 0 bases and J by 5 bases, 12 bases remained unmatched.